The T cell receptor beta chain described here comes from a study of tumor and adjacent non-tumor tissue in lung cancer. General observations from the study: Shorter survival was associated with higher TCR diversity in tumors.

RNA was extracted from bulk tissue without any cell sorting. This non-tumor lung sample came from over 3 cm beyond the tumor edge. Chemotherapy-naive patients with new lung cancer underwent thoracic surgery in China, August–November 2014. The library came from three nested PCR rounds adapted from ARM-PCR protocols. MiXCR, applied by TCRdb to the multiplex PCR reads, yields one record per CDR3 protein. The sample lists roughly 90,000 distinct CDR3 sequences; 76% were seen once. The length of the CDR3 is 14 residues. Germline-derived CDR1 and CDR2 are MNHNY and SVGAGI (reference sequence). For this clonotype: Its antigen is still unknown. At one boundary the junction diverges from the germline segment, which might be a read error.

V usage is TRBV6-6 and J usage is TRBJ2-3, with D unclear. The sequenced sample consisted of distant non-tumor lung tissue. The source is a woman between 50 and 59 years old with non-small cell lung cancer. CDR3 loop: CASTEDNTTDMQYF. In DNA form, the CDR3 reads TGTGCAAGTACCGAAGACAATACCACAGATATGCAGTATTTC.